These 12 T cell receptor beta chains were sequenced from one sample in a study of blood T cell repertoires in COVID-19. Libraries were prepared by immunoSEQ multiplex PCR; TCRdb keeps only in-frame clonotypes and omits some of them. Here the sample spans tens of thousands of clones, less than 80% being singletons. The sequenced sample consisted of peripheral blood. These receptors all stem from a human donor in a cohort sampled during active COVID-19.

The chain links TRBV13 to TRBJ2-1; 8 bases agree with TRBD1. Germline CDR1 reads PRHDT; CDR2 reads FYEKMQ (reference sequence). This CDR3 spans 15 amino acids. V lost 5 bases, J lost 3 bases, and 6 bases stayed unmatched. The CDR3 DNA reads as TGTGCCAGCAGCCCTTCCGGGACAGGCTACAATGAGCAGTTCTTC. It yields the protein CASSPSGTGYNEQFF.

J is TRBJ2-2 and V is TRBV7-3; 12 bases fit TRBD1. The ends lost 6 bases at V and 7 bases at J; junction bases unmatched: 9. The germline CDR1 and CDR2 sequences are SGHTA and FQGTGA. CDR3 length: 16 residues. The CDR3 protein is CASSREGQGAGGELFF. DNA of the CDR3: TGTGCCAGCAGTCGTGAGGGACAGGGGGCCGGCGGGGAGCTGTTTTTT.

The chain joins TRBV10-3 to TRBJ2-1, with 7 bases fitting TRBD2. This CDR3 contains 13 residues. V lost 8 bases, J lost 5 bases, and 6 bases stayed unmatched. CDR1 and CDR2 (germline): ENHRY, SYGVKD. The CDR3 loop is CAIGAGYDNEQFF. DNA for the CDR3: TGTGCCATCGGAGCGGGATACGACAATGAGCAGTTCTTC.

The chain has TRBV5-1 and TRBJ1-6, with 7 bases lining up with TRBD1. CDR3 length: 15 amino acids. The V and J ends lost 2 bases and 9 bases, in that order; junction bases with no gene match: 8. In germline, CDR1 is SGHRS, CDR2 YFSETQ. The CDR3 loop is CASSFSWDSSSPLHF. CDR3 bases: TGCGCCAGCAGCTTTTCCTGGGACAGCAGTTCACCCCTCCACTTT.

The rearrangement links TRBV7-8 to TRBJ2-1; 10 nucleotides align to TRBD1. Germline V lookup: CDR1 SGHVS, CDR2 FQNEAQ. This CDR3 comprises 14 residues. With V trimmed by 5 bases and J by 6 bases, 4 bases remained unmatched. The CDR3 nucleotides read TGTGCCAGCAGCCCGGGACAGGGGTTCAATGAGCAGTTCTTC. It specifies CASSPGQGFNEQFF.

In its sample, this clone was seen many times. V usage is TRBV7-9 and J usage is TRBJ1-1; maybe TRBD1 (5 bases). In germline, CDR1 is SEHNR, CDR2 FQNEAQ (reference sequence). Trimming pared 8 bases from V and 3 bases from J, leaving 10 bases between. The CDR3 runs 12 residues. The CDR3 nucleotides read TGTGCCAGCTCCCAGGGTGACACTGAAGCTTTCTTT. It translates to CASSQGDTEAFF. Full variable domain (outside the CDR3, taken from reference TRBV7-9 and TRBJ1-1): DTGVSQNPRHKITKRGQNVTFRCDPISEHNRLYWYRQTLGQGPEFLTYFQNEAQLEKSRLLSDRFSAERPKGSFSTLEIQRTEQGDSAMYLCASSQGDTEAFFGQGTRLTVV.

This chain links TRBV2 with TRBJ1-3; the D gene is possibly TRBD1 (5 bases). The CDR3 totals 16 residues. The germline V and J ends were trimmed by 8 bases and 6 bases, with 23 bases remaining between them. Germline assignment: CDR1 SNHLY and CDR2 FYNNEI. The CDR3: CASLMVRGSPKNTIYF. As DNA, the CDR3 is TGTGCCAGCTTAATGGTACGGGGGTCCCCGAAAAACACCATATATTTT.

The chain has TRBV5-5 and TRBJ2-7; 9 bases match TRBD1. From germline, CDR1 is SGHKS and CDR2 YYEKEE (reference sequence). This CDR3 has 14 residues. The ends lost 4 bases at V and 4 bases at J; junction bases unmatched: 6. The chain's CDR3 is CASSQTGQGYEQYF. The DNA of the CDR3 is TGTGCCAGCAGCCAAACGGGACAGGGTTACGAGCAGTACTTC.

This clone was counted between two and nine times. The J gene is TRBJ2-7, the V gene TRBV6-6; tentatively, D is TRBD1 (6 bases). CDR1 MNHNY and CDR2 SVGAGI come from the germline V gene (reference sequence). Trimming pared 4 bases from V and 3 bases from J, leaving 13 bases between. CDR3 length equals 14 residues. This CDR3 reads CASSFGQPVYEQYF. CDR3 bases: TGTGCCAGCAGTTTCGGACAGCCAGTCTACGAGCAGTACTTC.

The rearrangement joins TRBV11-3 to TRBJ2-1, with 7 bases that match TRBD2. CDR1 is SGHNT, CDR2 YENEEA, per germline. CDR3 length: 14 amino acids. Trimming at V came to 3 bases and at J to 7 bases, leaving 6 bases not matched to a gene. For the CDR3, the DNA is TGTGCCAGCAGCTTTGGCGGGAGCGAGAATGAGCAGTTCTTC. Translating it yields CASSFGGSENEQFF.

The chain joins TRBV5-1 to TRBJ2-5; 10 nucleotides agree with TRBD1. Germline-derived CDR1 and CDR2 are SGHRS and YFSETQ. This CDR3 comprises 15 residues. V lost 4 bases and J lost 2; bases outside the gene matches: 5. The CDR3 nucleotides read TGCGCCAGCAGCCTTGGGGGACAGGGGCAAGAGACCCAGTACTTC. Translating gives CASSLGGQGQETQYF.

The chain links TRBV7-9 to TRBJ2-5; D not resolved. This CDR3 is built from 15 residues. Trimming left V 3 bases short and J 1 base short, with 12 bases between. Germline V CDR1 and CDR2: SEHNR, FQNEAQ (reference sequence). In nucleotides, the CDR3 is TGTGCCAGCAGCTTGGGCGAGAGCACCCAAGAGACCCAGTACTTC. Protein: CASSLGESTQETQYF.